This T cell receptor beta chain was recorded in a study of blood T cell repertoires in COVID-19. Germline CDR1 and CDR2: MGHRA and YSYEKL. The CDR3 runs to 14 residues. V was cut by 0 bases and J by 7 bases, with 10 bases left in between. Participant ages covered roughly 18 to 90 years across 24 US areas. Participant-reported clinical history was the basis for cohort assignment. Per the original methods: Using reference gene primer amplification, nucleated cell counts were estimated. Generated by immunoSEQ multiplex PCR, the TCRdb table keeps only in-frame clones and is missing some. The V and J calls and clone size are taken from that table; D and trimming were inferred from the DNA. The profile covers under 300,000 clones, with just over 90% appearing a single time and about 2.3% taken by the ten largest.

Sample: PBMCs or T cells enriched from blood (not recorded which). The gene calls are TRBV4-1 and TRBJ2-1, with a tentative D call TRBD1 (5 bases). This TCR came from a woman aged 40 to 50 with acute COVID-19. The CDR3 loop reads CASSQDYRRNEQFF. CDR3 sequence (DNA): TGCGCCAGCAGCCAAGATTACAGGCGAAATGAGCAGTTCTTC.